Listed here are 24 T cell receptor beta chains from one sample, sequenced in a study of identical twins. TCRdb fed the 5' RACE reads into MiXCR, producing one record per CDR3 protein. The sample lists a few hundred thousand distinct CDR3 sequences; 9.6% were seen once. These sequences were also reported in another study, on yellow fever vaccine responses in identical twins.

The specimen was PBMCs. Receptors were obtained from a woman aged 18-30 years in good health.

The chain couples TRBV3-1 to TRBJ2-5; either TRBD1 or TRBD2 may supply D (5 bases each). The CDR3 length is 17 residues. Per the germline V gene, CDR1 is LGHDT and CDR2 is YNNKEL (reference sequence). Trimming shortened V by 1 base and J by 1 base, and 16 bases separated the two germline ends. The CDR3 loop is CASSQVLGALSQETQYF. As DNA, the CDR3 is TGTGCCAGCAGCCAAGTGCTCGGGGCGCTTTCCCAAGAGACCCAGTACTTC.

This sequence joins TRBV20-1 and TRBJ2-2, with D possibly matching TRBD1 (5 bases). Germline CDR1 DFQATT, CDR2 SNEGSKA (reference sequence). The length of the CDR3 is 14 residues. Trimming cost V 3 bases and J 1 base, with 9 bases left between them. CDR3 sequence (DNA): TGCAGTGCTAGCTGGCAGGGGAACACCGGGGAGCTGTTTTTT. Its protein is CSASWQGNTGELFF.

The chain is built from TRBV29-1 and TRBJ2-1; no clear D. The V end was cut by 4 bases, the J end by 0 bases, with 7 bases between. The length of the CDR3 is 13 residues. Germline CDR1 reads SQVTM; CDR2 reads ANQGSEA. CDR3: CSVGGLSYNEQFF. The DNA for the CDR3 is TGCAGCGTTGGTGGCCTCTCCTACAATGAGCAGTTCTTC.

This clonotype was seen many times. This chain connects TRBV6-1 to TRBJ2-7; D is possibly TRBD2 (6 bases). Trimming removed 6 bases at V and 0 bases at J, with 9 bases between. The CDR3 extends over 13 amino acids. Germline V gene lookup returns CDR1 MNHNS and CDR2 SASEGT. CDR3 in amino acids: CASSAGSSYEQYF. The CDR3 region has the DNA TGTGCCAGCAGCGCCGGGAGCTCCTACGAGCAGTACTTC.

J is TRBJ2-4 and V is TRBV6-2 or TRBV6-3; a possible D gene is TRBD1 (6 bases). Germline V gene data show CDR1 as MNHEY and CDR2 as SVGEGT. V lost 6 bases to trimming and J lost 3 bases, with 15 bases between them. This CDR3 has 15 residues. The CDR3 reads CASSRDRLFKNIQYF. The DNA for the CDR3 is TGTGCCAGCAGCCGAGACAGGTTGTTCAAAAACATTCAGTACTTC.

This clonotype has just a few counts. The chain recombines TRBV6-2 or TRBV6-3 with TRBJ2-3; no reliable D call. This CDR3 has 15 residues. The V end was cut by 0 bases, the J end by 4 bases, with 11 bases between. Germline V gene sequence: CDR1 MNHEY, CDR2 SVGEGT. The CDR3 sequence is CASSYSFTSPDTQYF. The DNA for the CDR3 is TGTGCCAGCAGTTACTCGTTTACCTCTCCAGATACGCAGTATTTT.

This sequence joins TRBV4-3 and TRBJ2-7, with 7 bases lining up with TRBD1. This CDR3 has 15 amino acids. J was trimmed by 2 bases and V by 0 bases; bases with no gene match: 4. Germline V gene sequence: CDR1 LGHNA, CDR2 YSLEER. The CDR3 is CASSQDRQGTYEQYF. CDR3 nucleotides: TGCGCCAGCAGCCAAGACCGACAGGGTACCTACGAGCAGTACTTC.

This CDR3 reads CASSYFPDSNEKLFF. The CDR3 DNA sequence: TGTGCCAGCAGTTACTTTCCCGACAGTAATGAAAAACTGTTTTTT. The chain couples TRBV6-5 to TRBJ1-4, with TRBD1 as a possible D gene (5 bases). Trimming took 1 base from V and 4 from J, leaving 10 bases between them. The CDR3 is 15 residues long. CDR1 MNHEY and CDR2 SVGAGI come from the germline V gene.

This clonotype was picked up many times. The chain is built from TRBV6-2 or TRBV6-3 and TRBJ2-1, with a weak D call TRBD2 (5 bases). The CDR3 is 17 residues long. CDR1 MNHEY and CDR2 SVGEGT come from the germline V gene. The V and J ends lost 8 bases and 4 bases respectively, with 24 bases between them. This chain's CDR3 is CASPPTGDGGIYNEQFF. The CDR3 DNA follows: TGTGCCAGCCCCCCCACGGGCGACGGAGGAATATACAATGAGCAGTTCTTC.

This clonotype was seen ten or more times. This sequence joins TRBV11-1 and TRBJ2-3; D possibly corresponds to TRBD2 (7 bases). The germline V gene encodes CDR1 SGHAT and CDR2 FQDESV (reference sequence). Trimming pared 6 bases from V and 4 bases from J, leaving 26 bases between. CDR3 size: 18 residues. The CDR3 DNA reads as TGTGCCAGCAGACCTATACTCCTTTCGGGGGGCCAGGCAGATACGCAGTATTTT. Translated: CASRPILLSGGQADTQYF.

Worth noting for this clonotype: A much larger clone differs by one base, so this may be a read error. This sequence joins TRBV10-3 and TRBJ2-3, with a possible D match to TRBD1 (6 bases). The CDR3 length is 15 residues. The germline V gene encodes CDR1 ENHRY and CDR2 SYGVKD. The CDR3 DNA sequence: TGTGCCATCAGTGAGTTACAGGGTGGAACAGATACGCAGTGTTTT. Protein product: CAISELQGGTDTQCF.

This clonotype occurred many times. The CDR3 loop is CASSSPDLTEQFF. Here the CDR3 DNA reads TGTGCCAGCAGCTCCCCCGACTTGACTGAGCAGTTCTTC. The V call is TRBV7-9, the J call TRBJ2-1; the D is unclear. This CDR3 region has 13 residues. The germline V gene has CDR1 SEHNR and CDR2 FQNEAQ (reference sequence). Trimming stripped 4 bases from V and 9 bases from J, with 13 bases between.

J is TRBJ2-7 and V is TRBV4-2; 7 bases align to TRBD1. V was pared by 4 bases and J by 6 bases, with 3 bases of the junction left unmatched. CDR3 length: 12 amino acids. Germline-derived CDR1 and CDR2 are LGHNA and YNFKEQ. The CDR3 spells CASSLNRGEQYF. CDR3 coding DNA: TGTGCCAGCAGCCTAAACAGGGGCGAGCAGTACTTC.

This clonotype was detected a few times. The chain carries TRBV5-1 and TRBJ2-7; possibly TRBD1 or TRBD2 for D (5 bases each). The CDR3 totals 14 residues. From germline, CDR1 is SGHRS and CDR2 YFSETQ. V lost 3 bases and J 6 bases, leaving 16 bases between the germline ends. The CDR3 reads CASSSGASSGEQYF. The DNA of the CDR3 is TGCGCCAGCAGCTCCGGGGCCTCCTCGGGCGAGCAGTACTTC.

This CDR3 is CAIVQGAYEQYF. CDR3 DNA: TGTGCCATCGTTCAGGGCGCCTACGAGCAGTACTTC. This chain connects TRBV2 to TRBJ2-7, with D tentatively TRBD1 (5 bases). The CDR3 consists of 12 residues. Trimming took 10 bases from V and 2 from J, leaving 12 bases between them. Germline CDR1 is SNHLY and CDR2 is FYNNEI.

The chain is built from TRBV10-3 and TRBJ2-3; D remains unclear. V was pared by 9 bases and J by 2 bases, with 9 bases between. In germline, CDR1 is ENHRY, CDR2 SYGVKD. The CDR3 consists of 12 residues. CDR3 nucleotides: TGTGCCATTAGTCCTACCACAGATACGCAGTATTTT. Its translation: CAISPTTDTQYF.

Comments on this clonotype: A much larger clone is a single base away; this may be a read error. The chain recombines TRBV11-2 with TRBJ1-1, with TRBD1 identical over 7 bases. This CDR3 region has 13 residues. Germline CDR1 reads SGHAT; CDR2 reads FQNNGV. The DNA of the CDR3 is TGTTCCAGCAGCCCGGGACAGAAAACTGAAGCTTTCTTT. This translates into CSSSPGQKTEAFF.

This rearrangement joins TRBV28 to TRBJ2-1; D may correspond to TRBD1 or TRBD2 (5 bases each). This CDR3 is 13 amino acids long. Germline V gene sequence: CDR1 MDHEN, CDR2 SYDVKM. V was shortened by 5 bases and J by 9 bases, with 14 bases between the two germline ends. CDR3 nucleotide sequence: TGTGCCAGCAGTCGAGGGGCAGGGCTTGAGCAGTTCTTC. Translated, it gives CASSRGAGLEQFF.

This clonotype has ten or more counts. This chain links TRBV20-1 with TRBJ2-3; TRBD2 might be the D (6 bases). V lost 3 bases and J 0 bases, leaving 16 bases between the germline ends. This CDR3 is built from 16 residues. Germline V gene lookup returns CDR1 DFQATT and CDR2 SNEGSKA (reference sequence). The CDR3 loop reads CSARVRRGLSTDTQYF. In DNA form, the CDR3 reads TGCAGTGCTAGGGTGAGGCGGGGATTGAGCACAGATACGCAGTATTTT.

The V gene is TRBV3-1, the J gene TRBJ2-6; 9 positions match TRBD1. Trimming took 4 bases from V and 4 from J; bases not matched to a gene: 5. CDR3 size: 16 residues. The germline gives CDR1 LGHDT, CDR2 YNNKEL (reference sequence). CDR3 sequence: CASSLRTGDGANVLTF. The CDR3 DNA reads TGTGCCAGCAGCCTTCGGACAGGGGACGGGGCCAACGTCCTGACTTTC.

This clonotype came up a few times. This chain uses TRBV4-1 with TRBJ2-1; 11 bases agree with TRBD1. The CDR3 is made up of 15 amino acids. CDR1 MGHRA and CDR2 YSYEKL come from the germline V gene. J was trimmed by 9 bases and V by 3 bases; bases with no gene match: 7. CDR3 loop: CASSHFGQGATEQFF. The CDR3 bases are TGCGCCAGCAGCCACTTTGGACAGGGGGCAACTGAGCAGTTCTTC.

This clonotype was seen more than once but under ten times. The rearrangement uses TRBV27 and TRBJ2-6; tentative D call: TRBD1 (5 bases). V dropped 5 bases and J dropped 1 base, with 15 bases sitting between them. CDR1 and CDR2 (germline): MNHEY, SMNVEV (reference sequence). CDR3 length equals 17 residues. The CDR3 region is CASSDSPTLSGANVLTF. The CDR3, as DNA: TGTGCCAGCAGTGACAGTCCCACCCTTTCTGGGGCCAACGTCCTGACTTTC.

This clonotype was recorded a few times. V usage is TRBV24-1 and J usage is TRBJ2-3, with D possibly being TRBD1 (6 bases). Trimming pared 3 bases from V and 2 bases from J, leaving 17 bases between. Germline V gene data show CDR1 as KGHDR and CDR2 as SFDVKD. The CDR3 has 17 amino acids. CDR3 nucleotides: TGTGCCACCAGTGATGCCAGTCCCGGGACAACCACAGATACGCAGTATTTT. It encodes CATSDASPGTTTDTQYF.

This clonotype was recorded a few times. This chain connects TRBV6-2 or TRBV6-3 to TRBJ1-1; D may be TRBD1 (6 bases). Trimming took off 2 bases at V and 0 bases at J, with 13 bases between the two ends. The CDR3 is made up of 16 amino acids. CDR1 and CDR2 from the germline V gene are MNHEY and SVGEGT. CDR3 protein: CASSYGMGAMNTEAFF. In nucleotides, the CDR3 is TGTGCCAGCAGTTACGGTATGGGGGCGATGAACACTGAAGCTTTCTTT.